This note documents a single TCR beta chain sequence. Its antigen is still unknown. These data come from a study of cytomegalovirus exposure and HLA in healthy donors. As for the study in general: When 350 to 500 donors were genotyped, over 80% of them were found to fall in the Caucasian-associated ancestry cluster. General observations from the study: An analysis done earlier found most TCR beta V segments productive about 87% or about 30% of the time. A cluster of highly shared sequence variants was likely a sequencing artifact. Later, an analysis showed that TCR beta chains associated with HLA were more clonally expanded than others that were equally common.

PCR was performed using 60 Vbeta and 13 Jbeta primers. Method: immunoSEQ multiplex PCR; TCRdb's copy keeps in-frame clones and lacks some. The data hold tens of thousands of clones, with around 81% observed a single time. V lost 0 bases and J 0 bases, leaving 17 bases between the germline ends. The CDR3 consists of 18 residues. Germline V CDR1 and CDR2: SGHVS, FQNEAQ. This TCR was sampled from a man between 25 and 39 years old in good health and CMV-seronegative. Specimen: PBMCs. This chain links TRBV7-8 with TRBJ1-1, with TRBD1 as a possible D gene (6 bases). CDR3 nucleotide sequence: TGTGCCAGCAGCTTAGCACCGGGACACCGCTTAGTGAACACTGAAGCTTTCTTT. Translating gives CASSLAPGHRLVNTEAFF.